This T cell receptor (beta chain) was sequenced during a study of cytomegalovirus exposure and HLA in healthy donors. Findings and limits, study-wide: Across HLA loci, a later analysis found differing TCR association rates, with DRB1 most and HLA-C fewest. TRBV6-2, TRBV6-3 and other indistinguishable V segments were excluded.

PCR primers comprised 60 Vbeta and 13 Jbeta primers. Sequencing was performed with immunoSEQ multiplex PCR; in TCRdb, only in-frame clones are kept and a portion is missing. The profile shows 100,000 to 150,000 clones, approximately 82% of them singletons. Germline values: CDR1 MNHNS, CDR2 SASEGT. V was clipped by 6 bases and J by 7 bases; unmatched bases: 5. CDR3 size: 13 residues. For this clone: Its antigen remains unknown.

Sequencing used PBMCs. The TCR sequence derives from a woman between 18 and 29 years old in good health and CMV-seropositive. The chain uses TRBV6-1 and TRBJ1-1; TRBD1 aligns across 10 bases. CDR3 nucleotides: TGTGCCAGCAGGCCCCGGGACAGGGGTGAAGCTTTCTTT. It codes for CASRPRDRGEAFF.